A single sample is the source of the 24 T cell receptor beta chains below, sequenced in a study of blood T cell repertoires in COVID-19. Generated by immunoSEQ multiplex PCR, the TCRdb table keeps only in-frame clones and is missing some. Among 25,000 to 30,000 clones, roughly 94% were seen once, and the ten largest hold about 4%. Input material: peripheral blood. These TCRs come from a human donor with active COVID-19. The donor label of this sample is uncertain.

The V call is TRBV12-3 or TRBV12-4, the J call TRBJ1-2; perhaps TRBD1 as D (5 bases). The CDR3 extends over 13 amino acids. Deletions cut 7 bases from V and 2 bases from J, with 11 bases between. CDR3 protein: CASTIQGNYGYTF. Here the CDR3 DNA reads TGTGCCAGCACCATTCAGGGAAACTATGGCTACACCTTC.

V and J are TRBV7-9 and TRBJ2-1; 8 bases are a match to TRBD2. The ends lost 3 bases at V and 6 bases at J; junction bases unmatched: 10. This CDR3 comprises 16 residues. CDR1 SEHNR and CDR2 FQNEAQ come from the germline V gene (reference sequence). In nucleotides, the CDR3 is TGTGCCAGCAGCTTGCTTATAAGCGGGAGAGGCAATGAGCAGTTCTTC. Protein: CASSLLISGRGNEQFF.

The CDR3 bases are TGTGCCAGCAGTTACTCGCAGGGGGCTGTTTCTGAAGCTTTCTTT. Protein sequence: CASSYSQGAVSEAFF. The chain recombines TRBV6-5 with TRBJ1-1, with 8 bases lining up with TRBD1. The germline V gene encodes CDR1 MNHEY and CDR2 SVGAGI. The V gene end was trimmed by 0 bases and the J gene end by 6 bases; junction bases not matched to a gene: 6. This CDR3 is built from 15 residues.

The gene calls are TRBV6-5 and TRBJ1-1; 7 bases fit TRBD1. The V and J ends lost 4 bases and 3 bases, in that order; junction bases with no gene match: 5. This CDR3 has 14 amino acids. In germline, CDR1 is MNHEY, CDR2 SVGAGI. The CDR3 loop reads CASSLEGGYTEAFF. Written as DNA, the CDR3 is TGTGCCAGCAGTTTGGAAGGGGGCTACACTGAAGCTTTCTTT.

The rearrangement uses TRBV6-2 or TRBV6-3 and TRBJ2-3, with D perhaps TRBD1 (6 bases). The CDR3 has 15 residues. The germline V gene has CDR1 MNHEY and CDR2 SVGEGT. V lost 0 bases to trimming and J lost 2 bases, with 9 bases between them. CDR3 sequence (DNA): TGTGCCAGCAGTTACTCCCACAGGGACACAGATACGCAGTATTTT. As protein: CASSYSHRDTDTQYF.

This clone was observed once. The chain is built from TRBV7-9 and TRBJ1-2; 8 nucleotides match TRBD1. CDR3 length: 15 amino acids. The J segment lost 4 bases and the V segment lost 4 bases, leaving 8 bases of the junction unmatched. Per the germline V gene, CDR1 is SEHNR and CDR2 is FQNEAQ (reference sequence). The chain's CDR3 is CASSSGQGSAYGYTF. In DNA form, the CDR3 reads TGTGCCAGCAGCTCAGGACAGGGAAGCGCCTATGGCTACACCTTC.

This clone showed up just once. V usage is TRBV18 and J usage is TRBJ2-5; weak D call: TRBD2 (6 bases). The CDR3 consists of 14 residues. The germline V gene encodes CDR1 KGHSH and CDR2 LQKENI. V lost 2 bases, J lost 5 bases, and 12 bases lay in between. The DNA of the CDR3 is TGTGCCAGCTCACCAGGGACTTTGGGGGAGACCCAGTACTTC. It encodes CASSPGTLGETQYF.

V usage is TRBV6-5 and J usage is TRBJ2-7; 11 bases are a match to TRBD1. This CDR3 spans 13 amino acids. Germline trimming cut 6 bases from V and 6 bases from J; bases unmatched to any gene: 4. The germline V gene has CDR1 MNHEY and CDR2 SVGAGI. In DNA form, the CDR3 reads TGTGCCAGCAGCCCGGACAGGGGGCGCGAGCAGTACTTC. Protein: CASSPDRGREQYF.

The rearrangement uses TRBV18 and TRBJ2-2, with TRBD1 matching 10 bases. Germline V gives CDR1 KGHSH, CDR2 LQKENI. The length of the CDR3 is 16 residues. The junction had 2 bases not matched to a gene; V was cut back by 1 base and J by 3 bases. The CDR3 DNA reads TGTGCCAGCTCACCACTCGGGACAGGGGACACCGGGGAGCTGTTTTTT. Amino acid sequence: CASSPLGTGDTGELFF.

The rearrangement joins TRBV7-8 to TRBJ2-7; 10 bases line up with TRBD1. This CDR3 comprises 15 residues. V was clipped by 3 bases and J by 3 bases; unmatched bases: 5. Per germline, CDR1 SGHVS and CDR2 FQNEAQ. Here the CDR3 reads CASSFTGTGDYEQYF. DNA of the CDR3: TGTGCCAGCAGCTTTACCGGGACAGGGGACTACGAGCAGTACTTC.

V and J are TRBV11-2 and TRBJ1-6, with 11 bases fitting TRBD1. The CDR3 has 18 residues. The germline CDR1 and CDR2 sequences are SGHAT and FQNNGV. After removal of 0 bases from V and 8 bases from J, the junction contained 9 bases not matched to a gene. The CDR3 coding sequence is TGTGCCAGCAGCTTAGACGGGACAGGGGGATCTTCGTATTCACCCCTCCACTTT. This translates into CASSLDGTGGSSYSPLHF.

The chain is built from TRBV24-1 and TRBJ2-1; 12 nucleotides line up with TRBD2. Germline CDR1 is KGHDR and CDR2 is SFDVKD. CDR3 length: 16 amino acids. The V and J ends lost 3 bases and 6 bases, in that order; junction bases with no gene match: 5. CDR3 DNA sequence: TGTGCCACCAGTGATACGACTAGCGGGAGTAGCAATGAGCAGTTCTTC. Translating gives CATSDTTSGSSNEQFF.

The rearrangement uses TRBV6-5 and TRBJ1-4; 10 nucleotides line up with TRBD1. Germline loops: CDR1 MNHEY, CDR2 SVGAGI. This CDR3 has 13 residues. V shed 6 bases, J shed 11 bases, and the junction held 6 bases outside the gene matches. CDR3 coding DNA: TGTGCCAGCAGGGGGACAGGGGAGGTGAAACTGTTTTTT. Encoded protein: CASRGTGEVKLFF.

This clone appeared once. The CDR3 spells CASSPRTGAGNEQFF. In nucleotides, the CDR3 is TGCGCCAGCAGCCCGCGGACAGGGGCCGGCAATGAGCAGTTCTTC. The chain is built from TRBV5-1 and TRBJ2-1; the match to TRBD1 covers 9 bases. The CDR3 spans 15 residues. CDR1 is SGHRS and CDR2 is YFSETQ in the germline V gene. V lost 4 bases and J lost 6; bases outside the gene matches: 8.

The genes are TRBV28 and TRBJ2-2; D gene unclear. The length of the CDR3 is 11 residues. Germline CDR1 MDHEN, CDR2 SYDVKM. The V end was cut by 5 bases, the J end by 5 bases, with 3 bases between. The CDR3 spells CASSLTGELFF. CDR3 sequence (DNA): TGTGCCAGCAGTCTAACCGGGGAGCTGTTTTTT.

V and J are TRBV6-1 and TRBJ2-7; D remains unclear. Trimming shortened V by 5 bases and J by 7 bases, and 12 bases separated the two germline ends. The germline CDR1 and CDR2 sequences are MNHNS and SASEGT. The CDR3 totals 12 residues. The CDR3 DNA is TGTGCCAGCAGTACGCCCGGTCGGGAGCAGTACTTC. Protein sequence: CASSTPGREQYF.

The chain joins TRBV5-6 to TRBJ2-7, with 10 bases fitting TRBD2. The CDR3 has 15 amino acids. V lost 4 bases and J lost 4; bases outside the gene matches: 8. Looked up from germline, CDR1 is SGHDT and CDR2 is YYEEEE. The CDR3 coding sequence is TGTGCCAGCAGCCGATCTAGCGGGAGTCGGTACGAGCAGTACTTC. Protein sequence: CASSRSSGSRYEQYF.

The chain has TRBV6-5 and TRBJ2-5, with 12 bases aligning to TRBD2. Trimming took 4 bases from V and 5 from J; bases not matched to a gene: 5. CDR3 length: 15 residues. CDR1 and CDR2 (germline): MNHEY, SVGAGI. The CDR3 loop reads CASSLGLAGIETQYF. The CDR3 DNA follows: TGTGCCAGCAGTTTAGGACTAGCGGGAATTGAGACCCAGTACTTC.

The rearrangement uses TRBV4-3 and TRBJ2-4, with 8 bases lining up with TRBD1. Trimming removed 4 bases from V and 2 bases from J; junction bases left unmatched: 7. The CDR3 has 16 residues. Germline CDR1 LGHNA, CDR2 YSLEER. The CDR3 bases are TGCGCCAGCAGCCTCTATGACAGGGGTTCCAAAAACATTCAGTACTTC. Residues: CASSLYDRGSKNIQYF.

CDR3 DNA: TGTGCCAGCAGCTTAGTCTGGACTAGCGGGGGGTACAATGAGCAGTTCTTC. Its translation: CASSLVWTSGGYNEQFF. The genes are TRBV11-3 and TRBJ2-1; 14 bases agree with TRBD2. The V gene's germline CDR1 is SGHNT and CDR2 YENEEA. V lost 1 base, J lost 4 bases, and 3 bases stayed unmatched. The CDR3 is 17 amino acids. Complete variable domain (other parts from reference TRBV11-3 and TRBJ2-1): EAGVVQSPRYKIIEKKQPVAFWCNPISGHNTLYWYLQNLGQGPELLIRYENEEAVDDSQLPKDRFSAERLKGVDSTLKIQPAELGDSAVYLCASSLVWTSGGYNEQFFGPGTRLTVL.

This clone was detected only once. The J gene is TRBJ2-1, the V gene TRBV7-8; tentatively, D is TRBD2 (7 bases). Trimming removed 1 base at V and 4 bases at J, with 11 bases between. The length of the CDR3 is 15 residues. From germline, CDR1 is SGHVS and CDR2 FQNEAQ. The CDR3 sequence: CASSLGGGAYNEQFF. CDR3 nucleotides: TGTGCCAGCAGCTTAGGTGGGGGGGCGTACAATGAGCAGTTCTTC.

V and J are TRBV7-9 and TRBJ2-5; D gene unclear. Germline CDR1 reads SEHNR; CDR2 reads FQNEAQ (reference sequence). The CDR3 loop spans 12 amino acids. Trimming stripped 0 bases from V and 7 bases from J, with 6 bases between. The CDR3 DNA is TGTGCCAGCAGCTTAGCCCCCGGGACCCAGTACTTC. Its translation is CASSLAPGTQYF.

The rearrangement uses TRBV19 and TRBJ1-4; D possibly corresponds to TRBD1 (5 bases). Germline lookup yields CDR1 LNHDA and CDR2 SQIVND (reference sequence). This CDR3 has 13 residues. Between the trimmed V and J ends, which lost 1 base and 8 bases, there was a span of 8 bases. The CDR3 sequence: CASSIVRAEKLFF. The DNA for the CDR3 is TGTGCCAGTAGTATAGTCAGGGCGGAAAAACTGTTTTTT.

The J gene is TRBJ2-1, the V gene TRBV2; 9 bases are a match to TRBD1. This CDR3 spans 17 amino acids. Germline V gene data show CDR1 as SNHLY and CDR2 as FYNNEI. V lost 9 bases to trimming and J lost 6 bases; unmatched junction nucleotides: 18. The CDR3 nucleotides are TGTGCCAGGAGAGTACTAGAGGGACAGGGAATCTCCAATGAGCAGTTCTTC. The encoded protein is CARRVLEGQGISNEQFF.